The text below deals with one T cell receptor (beta chain). Its antigen specificity is not known. Per-base quality was not reported, and no clone a single base away is much larger than it. The data derive from a study of T cell changes during pregnancy in multiple sclerosis (dated by TCRdb to about 2019). At the level of the whole study: The study examined how the T cell repertoire changed over the course of pregnancy in women with multiple sclerosis.

Library preparation used the immunoSEQ multiplex PCR assay. TCRdb retrieved this table from immuneACCESS and kept in-frame rearrangements only. Not all clones are present; in checked studies, unresolved V genes account for under half, and no reason is known for the remainder. This sample holds around 56,000 clones; around 85% were observed only once. Of the sample, about 0.41% falls within the top ten clones. V is pared back by 4 bases and J by 0 bases, with 14 bases lying between the germline termini. The CDR3 goes from the cysteine to the phenylalanine over 15 residues. Only the CDR3 DNA stays, 45 bases, in frame from base 1. The germline V gene supplies CDR1 SGHRS and CDR2 YFSETQ.

The receptor comes from a female donor with multiple sclerosis, enrolled in a pregnancy study. Source: CD4+ T cells from peripheral blood mononuclear cells, taken in the third trimester of pregnancy. The rearranged segments are TRBV5-1 and TRBJ2-7; TRBD1 is perhaps the D gene, given 6 matching bases. The CDR3 region: CASSADSPFSYEQYF. The nucleotides read TGCGCCAGCAGCGCGGACAGCCCCTTCTCCTACGAGCAGTACTTC.